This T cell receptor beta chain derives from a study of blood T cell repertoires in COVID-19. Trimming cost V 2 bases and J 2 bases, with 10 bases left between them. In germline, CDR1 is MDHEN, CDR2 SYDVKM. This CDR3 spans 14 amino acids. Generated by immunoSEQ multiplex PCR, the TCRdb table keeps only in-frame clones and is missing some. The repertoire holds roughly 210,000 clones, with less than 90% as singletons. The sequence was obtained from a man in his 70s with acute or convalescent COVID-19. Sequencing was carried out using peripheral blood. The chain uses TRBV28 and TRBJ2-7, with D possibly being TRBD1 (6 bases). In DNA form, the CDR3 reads TGTGCCAGCAGTTTACAGGGGACCCCCTACGAGCAGTACTTC. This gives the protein CASSLQGTPYEQYF.